Included here is one T cell receptor beta chain sequence, with context. Nothing much larger sits one base from this clone, and base qualities are not available. The sample's treatment or condition label, decoded: live attenuated yellow fever vaccine strain. PBMCs were isolated from peripheral blood using a standard Ficoll-Paque protocol. With anti-CD3 and anti-CD8 staining plus a dextramer loaded with the yellow fever NS4B epitope peptide, the researchers sorted epitope-specific CD8 T cells. TriZol was used to extract RNA from bulk PBMCs, CD4 and CD8 fractions, and dextramer-positive and dextramer-negative fractions. This specimen belongs to a study of T cells after yellow fever vaccination (dated by TCRdb to between 2018 and 2020). Broadly, across the study: Libraries from fractions with low cell numbers were prepared with the SMART-Seq v4 Ultra Low Input RNA kit. Two healthy male donors made up the cohort, one aged 18 to 30 years and the other aged 30 to 40 years. Bulk TCR alpha and beta repertoires were sequenced longitudinally to track T-cell clones before and after primary and booster YFV17D yellow fever vaccination. Bulk PBMC replicates and cell subsets were isolated from blood drawn at multiple timepoints before and after both primary and secondary immunization.

The junction carries 13 bases between V and J, which are trimmed by 5 bases and 2 bases respectively. The CDR3 spans 14 residues, from the cysteine through the phenylalanine. Only CDR3 DNA is held: 42 bases, read in frame from base 1. The research as a whole found: The secondary T-cell response was weaker than the primary response but faster, peaking on day 5 instead of day 15. A small fraction of clonotypes showed up in both the CD4 and CD8 compartments, probably as a result of convergent recombination. Computational filtering was required because FACS-sorted repertoires could contain abundant contaminating clonotypes from the bulk population. Most clones expanded after primary vaccination (96% of CD4 and approximately 86% of CD8) were re-detected after the booster, suggesting that broad memory maintenance occurred. The study included only a couple of donors, which limits how far the findings can be generalized.

TCR cDNA was synthesized by 5'RACE template switching, through which a universal primer site and unique molecular identifiers were introduced. Priming of cDNA synthesis was performed from both the TCR alpha and TCR beta constant segments. Libraries were amplified in two PCR steps, with sample barcodes and sequencing adapters added in the second step. Sequencing of the libraries was done on either Illumina HiSeq 2500 (2x100 bp) or NovaSeq (2x150 bp). The original methods were these. MIGEC was used to demultiplex reads and collapse the reads into UMI consensus sequences, and MiXCR was used for V(D)J alignment. Vaccine-responding clonotypes were identified with edgeR using replicate PBMC samples, with FDR below 0.01 and a log2 fold change above 5 up to day 15 being required. Each bulk clonotype received a CD4 or CD8 identity based on whether the sequenced CD4 or CD8 repertoire contained that clonotype at higher abundance. NS4B-specific clonotypes were defined as those at least 10-fold enriched in dextramer-positive over dextramer-negative fractions; CD4-biased clonotypes were excluded. Using fastp trimming at Q25 and MiXCR clonotype assembly, TCRdb reanalyzed the public sequencing data and kept in-frame beta chains. Merged by CDR3 protein, the rows form single entries marked with the most common genes and DNA. The V and J calls, along with clone size, are taken from TCRdb and not from the paper's own processing. Within this sample are 80,000 to 100,000 distinct CDR3 sequences, with around 9.8% of them counted one time only. 16% of the sample belongs to the ten largest clones.

The V and J genes are TRBV12-3 or TRBV12-4 and TRBJ2-7; perhaps TRBD1 is the D gene, with 6 bases matching. This specimen was CD8+ T cells not binding an NS4B(214-222) dextramer, sorted from PBMCs, taken roughly 14 days after the first yellow fever vaccination. Read against the paper, the sample's cell subset or site label means: NS4B epitope dextramer-negative CD8 T cells. This clonotype was obtained from a man aged 18 to 30 who received the YFV17D yellow fever vaccine. At the DNA level, the sequence is TGTGCCAGCAGTAGCCCGGACAGTCCCTACGAGCAGTACTTC. Its protein reads: CASSSPDSPYEQYF.